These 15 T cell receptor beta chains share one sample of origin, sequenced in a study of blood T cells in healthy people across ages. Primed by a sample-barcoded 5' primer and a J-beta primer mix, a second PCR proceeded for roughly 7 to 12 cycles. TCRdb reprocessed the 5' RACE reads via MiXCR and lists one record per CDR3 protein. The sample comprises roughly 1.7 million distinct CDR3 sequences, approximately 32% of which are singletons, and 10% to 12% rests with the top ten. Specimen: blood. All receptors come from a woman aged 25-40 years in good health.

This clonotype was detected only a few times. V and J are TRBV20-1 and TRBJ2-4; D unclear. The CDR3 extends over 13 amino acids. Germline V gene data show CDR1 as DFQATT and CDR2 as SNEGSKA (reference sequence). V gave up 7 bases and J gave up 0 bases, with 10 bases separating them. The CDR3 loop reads CSVPDLAKNIQYF. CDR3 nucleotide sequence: TGCAGTGTACCTGACCTAGCCAAAAACATTCAGTACTTC.

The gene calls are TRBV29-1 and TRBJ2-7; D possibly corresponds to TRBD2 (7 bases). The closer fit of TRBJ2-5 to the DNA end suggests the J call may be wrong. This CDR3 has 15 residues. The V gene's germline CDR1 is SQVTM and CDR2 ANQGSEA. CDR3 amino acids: CSVERGTGGLETQYF. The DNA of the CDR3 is TGCAGCGTGGAAAGAGGAACGGGGGGCCTGGAGACCCAGTACTTC.

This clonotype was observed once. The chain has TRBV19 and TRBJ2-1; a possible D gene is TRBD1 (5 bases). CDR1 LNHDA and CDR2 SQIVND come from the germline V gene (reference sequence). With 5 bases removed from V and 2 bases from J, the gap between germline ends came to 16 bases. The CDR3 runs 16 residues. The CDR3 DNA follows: TGTGCCAGTAGTGATTACCGAGACAGCACCTACAATGAGCAGTTCTTC. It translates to CASSDYRDSTYNEQFF.

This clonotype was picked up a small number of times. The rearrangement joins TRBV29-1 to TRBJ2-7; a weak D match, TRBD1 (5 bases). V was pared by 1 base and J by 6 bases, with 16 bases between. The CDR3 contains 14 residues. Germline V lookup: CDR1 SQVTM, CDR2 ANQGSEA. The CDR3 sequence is CSVEVTSGPLEQYF. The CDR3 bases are TGCAGCGTTGAAGTGACGTCAGGGCCGCTCGAGCAGTACTTC.

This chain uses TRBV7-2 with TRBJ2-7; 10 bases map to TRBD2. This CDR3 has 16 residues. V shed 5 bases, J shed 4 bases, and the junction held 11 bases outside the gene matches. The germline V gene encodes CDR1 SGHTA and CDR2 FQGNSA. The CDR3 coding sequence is TGTGCCAGCAGCGCGCGGGAGCGGGGGGGCGGATACGAGCAGTACTTC. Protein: CASSARERGGGYEQYF.

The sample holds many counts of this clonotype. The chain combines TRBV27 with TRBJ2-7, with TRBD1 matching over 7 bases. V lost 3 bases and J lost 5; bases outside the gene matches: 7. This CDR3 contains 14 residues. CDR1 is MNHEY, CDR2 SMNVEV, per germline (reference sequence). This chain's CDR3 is CASSLVRGYDEQYF. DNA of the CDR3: TGTGCCAGCAGTTTGGTCAGGGGGTACGACGAGCAGTACTTC.

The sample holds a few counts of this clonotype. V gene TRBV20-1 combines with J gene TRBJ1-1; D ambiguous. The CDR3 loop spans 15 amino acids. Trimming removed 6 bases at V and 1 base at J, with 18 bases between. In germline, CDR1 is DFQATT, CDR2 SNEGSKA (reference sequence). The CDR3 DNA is TGCAGTGCGGCGGCCGCGACCCTCCCGAACACTGAAGCTTTCTTT. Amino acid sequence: CSAAAATLPNTEAFF.

CDR3 nucleotides: TGTGCCACCAGTGAACGACAGGGGGATGAGCAGTTCTTC. It is translated as CATSERQGDEQFF. The rearrangement links TRBV24-1 to TRBJ2-1; 9 nucleotides match TRBD1. Germline CDR1 reads KGHDR; CDR2 reads SFDVKD. The CDR3 spans 13 residues. The ends lost 4 bases at V and 8 bases at J; junction bases unmatched: 2.

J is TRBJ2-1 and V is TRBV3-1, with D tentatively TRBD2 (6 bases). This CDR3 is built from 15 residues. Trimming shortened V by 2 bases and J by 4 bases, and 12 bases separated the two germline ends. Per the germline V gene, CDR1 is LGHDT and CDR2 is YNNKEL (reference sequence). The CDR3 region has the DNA TGTGCCAGCAGCCAAAGGCGGGAACCTTACAATGAGCAGTTCTTC. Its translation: CASSQRREPYNEQFF.

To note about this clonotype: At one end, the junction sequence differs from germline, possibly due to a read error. CDR3 region: CTSSPRDRAMSFEQYF. The CDR3 nucleotides are TGTACCAGCAGCCCTCGGGACAGGGCCATGAGCTTCGAGCAGTACTTC. V and J are TRBV13 and TRBJ2-5, with 9 positions matching TRBD1. The J call may be in error: the DNA end matches TRBJ2-7 better. The CDR3 is 16 residues long. Germline loops: CDR1 PRHDT, CDR2 FYEKMQ (reference sequence).

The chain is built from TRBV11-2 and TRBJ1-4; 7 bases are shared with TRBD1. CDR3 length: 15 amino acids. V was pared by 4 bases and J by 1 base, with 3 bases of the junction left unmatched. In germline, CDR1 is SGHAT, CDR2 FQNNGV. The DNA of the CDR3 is TGTGCCAGCAGCTCCTACAGGGGAACTAATGAAAAACTGTTTTTT. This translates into CASSSYRGTNEKLFF.

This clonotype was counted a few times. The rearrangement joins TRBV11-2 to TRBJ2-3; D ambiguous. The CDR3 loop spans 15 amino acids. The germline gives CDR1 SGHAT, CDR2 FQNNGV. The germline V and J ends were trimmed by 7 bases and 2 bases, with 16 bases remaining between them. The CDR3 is CASTPSPSYTDTQYF. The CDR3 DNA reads TGTGCCAGCACCCCGAGCCCCTCGTACACAGATACGCAGTATTTT.

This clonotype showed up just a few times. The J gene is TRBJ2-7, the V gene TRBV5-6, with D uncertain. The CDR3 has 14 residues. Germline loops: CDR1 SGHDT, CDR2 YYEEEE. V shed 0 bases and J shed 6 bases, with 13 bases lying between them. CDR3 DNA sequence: TGTGCCAGCAGCTTGGACCGGGCGCAAGGCGAGCAGTACTTC. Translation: CASSLDRAQGEQYF.

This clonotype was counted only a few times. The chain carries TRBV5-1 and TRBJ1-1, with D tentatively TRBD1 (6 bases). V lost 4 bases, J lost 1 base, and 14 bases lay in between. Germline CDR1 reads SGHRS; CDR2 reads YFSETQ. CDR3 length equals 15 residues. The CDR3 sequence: CASSPTGYGNTEAFF. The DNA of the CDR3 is TGCGCCAGCAGCCCAACAGGGTATGGGAACACTGAAGCTTTCTTT.

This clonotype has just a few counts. The CDR3 coding sequence is TGTGCCAGCAGCTTGGGAAGAACGGGCCGGACTGAAGCTTTCTTT. Protein: CASSLGRTGRTEAFF. The chain is built from TRBV7-6 and TRBJ1-1; D ambiguous. Trimming stripped 3 bases from V and 5 bases from J, with 16 bases between. CDR3 length: 15 amino acids. The germline gives CDR1 SGHVS, CDR2 FNYEAQ.